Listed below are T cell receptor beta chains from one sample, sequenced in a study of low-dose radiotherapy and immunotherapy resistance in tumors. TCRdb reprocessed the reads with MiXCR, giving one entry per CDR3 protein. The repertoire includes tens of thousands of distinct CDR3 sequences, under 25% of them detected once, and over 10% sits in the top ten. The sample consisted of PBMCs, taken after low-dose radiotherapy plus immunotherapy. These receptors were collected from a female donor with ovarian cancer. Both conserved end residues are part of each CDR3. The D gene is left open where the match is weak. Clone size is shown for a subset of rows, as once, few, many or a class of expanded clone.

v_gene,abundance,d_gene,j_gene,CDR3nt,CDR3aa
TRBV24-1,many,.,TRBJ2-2,TGTGCCACCAGTCGGATCGTGGGGAACACCGGGGAGCTGTTTTTT,CATSRIVGNTGELFF
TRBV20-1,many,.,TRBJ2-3,TGCAGTGCAGGCGCAGATACGCAGTATTTT,CSAGADTQYF
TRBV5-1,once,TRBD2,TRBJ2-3,TGCGCCAGCAGCTTGCTTGGCGGGGGGATCACAGATACGCAGTATTTT,CASSLLGGGITDTQYF
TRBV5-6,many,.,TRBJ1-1,TGTGCCAGCAGCCCGGATGGGGGACCTGGTGGGACTGAAGCTTTCTTT,CASSPDGGPGGTEAFF
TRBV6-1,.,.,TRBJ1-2,TGTGCCAGCACCCCACGGGCGGAGTATGGCTACACCTTC,CASTPRAEYGYTF
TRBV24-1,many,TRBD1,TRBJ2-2,TGTGCCACCGGCCCGGGACAGGGTTTGTCCGGGGAGCTGTTTTTT,CATGPGQGLSGELFF
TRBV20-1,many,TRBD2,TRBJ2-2,TGCAGTGCTAGAGATAGCGGGGGGGGGAACACCGGGGAGCTGTTTTTT,CSARDSGGGNTGELFF
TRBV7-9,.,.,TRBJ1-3,TGTGCCAGCAGCTTTACCGTAGGAAACACCATATATTTT,CASSFTVGNTIYF
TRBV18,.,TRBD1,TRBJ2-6,TGTGCCAGCTCACCATGGACAGGGGGCGGCCCGGGGGAATCTGGGGCCAACGTCCTGACTTTC,CASSPWTGGGPGESGANVLTF
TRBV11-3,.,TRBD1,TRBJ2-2,TGTGCCAGCAGCTTGGGACAGTCTCCCGGGGAGCTGTTTTTT,CASSLGQSPGELFF
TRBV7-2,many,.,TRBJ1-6,TGTGCCAGCAGCACCCGACAGGTTGAAAATTCACCCCTCCACTTT,CASSTRQVENSPLHF
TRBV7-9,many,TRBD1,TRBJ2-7,TGTGCCAGCAGCAGGACAGGGACCTACGAGCAGTACTTC,CASSRTGTYEQYF
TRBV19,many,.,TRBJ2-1,TGTGCCAGTAGTATAACCTCCGGGAGCACTTACAATGAGCAGTTCTTC,CASSITSGSTYNEQFF
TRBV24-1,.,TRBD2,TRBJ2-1,TGTGCCACCAGTGATTTGAACGTGGCGGGAGGGGGCAATGAGCAGTTCTTC,CATSDLNVAGGGNEQFF
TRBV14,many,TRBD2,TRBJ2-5,TGTGCCAGCAGCCAAGGCGGACTAGCGGGAGAGCAGGAGACCCAGTACTTC,CASSQGGLAGEQETQYF
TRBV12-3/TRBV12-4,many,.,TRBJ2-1,TGTGCCTCCCGACGGAGCTCCTACAATGAGCAGTTCTTC,CASRRSSYNEQFF
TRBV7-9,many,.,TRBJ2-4,TGTGCCAGCAGCTTACTGGGGACCAAAAACATTCAGTACTTC,CASSLLGTKNIQYF
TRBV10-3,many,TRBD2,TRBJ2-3,TGTGCCATCAGTGACCAGGGACTAGCGGGGGGGCAAGATACGCAGTATTTT,CAISDQGLAGGQDTQYF
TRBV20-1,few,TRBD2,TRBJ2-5,TGCAGTGCTAGTCTAGGACTAGCGGGAGGAAGCCAAGAGACCCAGTACTTC,CSASLGLAGGSQETQYF
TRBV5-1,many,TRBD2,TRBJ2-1,TGCGCCAGCAGCCGGAGCGGGGAATATGAGCAGTTCTTC,CASSRSGEYEQFF
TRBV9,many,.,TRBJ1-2,TGTGCCAGCAGCGTAGATCGAGGATTGGGAAACTATGGCTACACCTTC,CASSVDRGLGNYGYTF
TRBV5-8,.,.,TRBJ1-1,TGTGCCAGCAGCTCTCGTCCCCCGAACACTGAAGCTTTCTTT,CASSSRPPNTEAFF
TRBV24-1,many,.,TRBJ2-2,TGTGCCACCAGTGTAAGAGGGTACACCGGGGAGCTGTTTTTT,CATSVRGYTGELFF
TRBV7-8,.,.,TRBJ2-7,TGTGCCAGCAGCTTGTCATTCGGGGCGGACTCTACCTTC,CASSLSFGADSTF
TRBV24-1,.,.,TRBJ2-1,TGTGCCACCAGTCCGGCCCTCGGTGCCAGGAGCTCCTACAATGAGCAGTTCTTC,CATSPALGARSSYNEQFF
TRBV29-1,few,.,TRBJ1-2,TGCAGCGGGGGTGACAGCTATGGCTACACCTTC,CSGGDSYGYTF
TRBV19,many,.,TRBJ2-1,TGTGCCAGTAGTATTGGTACGGGGGTACCCTCCTACAATGAGCAGTTCTTC,CASSIGTGVPSYNEQFF
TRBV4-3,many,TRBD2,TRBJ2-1,TGCGCCAGCAGCCGCAGGACTAGCGGGAACAACAATGAGCAGTTCTTC,CASSRRTSGNNNEQFF
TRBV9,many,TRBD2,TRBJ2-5,TGTGCCAGCAGCGGGGGACTAGCGGGGGGTCTAGAAGAGACCCAGTACTTC,CASSGGLAGGLEETQYF
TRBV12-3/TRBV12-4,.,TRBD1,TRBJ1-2,TGTGCCAGCAGCGTGGACAGGGTTGGCTACACCTTC,CASSVDRVGYTF
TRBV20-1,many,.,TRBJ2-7,TGCAGTGCTAGATATCGAGACAGCTCCTACGAGCAGTACTTC,CSARYRDSSYEQYF
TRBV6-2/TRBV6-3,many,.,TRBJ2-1,TGTGCCAGCAGTTTAGGACTTTTTAATATGGGTGAGCAGTTCTTC,CASSLGLFNMGEQFF
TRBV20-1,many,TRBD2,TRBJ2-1,TGCAGTGCTAGCGCAATGGGCGGGAGCGCCAAGGGGAATGAGCAGTTCTTC,CSASAMGGSAKGNEQFF
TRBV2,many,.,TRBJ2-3,TGTGCCAGCACAGTACATGCGGATACGCAGTATTTT,CASTVHADTQYF
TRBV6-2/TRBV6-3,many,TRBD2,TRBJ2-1,TGTGCCAGCAGTGAAATGAGACTAGCGGGAGGAGGTGAGCAGTTCTTC,CASSEMRLAGGGEQFF
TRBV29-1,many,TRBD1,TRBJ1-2,TGCAGCGCCCGGACAGGGGGCGCAATTAACTATGGCTACACCTTC,CSARTGGAINYGYTF
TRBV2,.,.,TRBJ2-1,TGTGCCAGCAGGATACTAGACAATGAGCAGTTCTTC,CASRILDNEQFF
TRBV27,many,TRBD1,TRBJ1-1,TGTGCCAGCAGTTTATACCAGGGGGCAGGGAACACTGAAGCTTTCTTT,CASSLYQGAGNTEAFF
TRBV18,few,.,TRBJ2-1,TGTGCCAGCTCACAGGGGATTAGCTCCTACAATGAGCAGTTCTTC,CASSQGISSYNEQFF
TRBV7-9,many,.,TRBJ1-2,TGTGCCAGCAGCGCGAATAACAGGGCTTACGGTGGCTACACCTTC,CASSANNRAYGGYTF
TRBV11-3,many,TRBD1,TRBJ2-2,TGTGCCAGCGGTGGACAGGACCCCTCGAACACCGGGGAGCTGTTTTTT,CASGGQDPSNTGELFF
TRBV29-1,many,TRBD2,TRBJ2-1,TGCAGCGTTTGGGGTAGCGGGAGACCCTTTAATGAGCAGTTCTTC,CSVWGSGRPFNEQFF
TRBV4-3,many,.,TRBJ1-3,TGCGCCAGCAGCCAAGAGGCCCGGACTAGCACCATATATTTT,CASSQEARTSTIYF